Following are 16 T cell receptor beta chains from one sample sequenced in a study of patients and donors after allogeneic stem cell transplantation. TCRdb reprocessed the RT-PCR reads via MiXCR and lists one record per CDR3 protein. The sample consists of 410,000 or so distinct CDR3 sequences, roughly 16% of them appearing once. Specimen: blood, either unsorted or a sorted T cell fraction (not recorded which). These receptors all stem from a human donor who was either an allogeneic HSCT recipient or a stem cell or donor lymphocyte infusion donor (not recorded which). It is not recorded whose cells these are; they may come from a transplant donor.

The gene calls are TRBV6-5 and TRBJ2-7; D is unclear. Between the trimmed V and J ends, which lost 2 bases and 0 bases, there was a span of 11 bases. There are 15 residues in the CDR3. Per the germline V gene, CDR1 is MNHEY and CDR2 is SVGAGI. The CDR3 sequence is CASSYQRSNSYEQYF. The CDR3 nucleotides are TGTGCCAGCAGTTACCAGCGATCCAACTCCTACGAGCAGTACTTC.

This clonotype was detected many times. The chain has TRBV15 and TRBJ1-4, with D tentatively TRBD1 (5 bases). Trimming removed 0 bases from V and 6 bases from J, with 11 bases in between. This CDR3 contains 15 residues. Per the germline V gene, CDR1 is LNHNV and CDR2 is YYDKDF (reference sequence). The CDR3 is CATSRDEGSYEKLFF. CDR3 bases: TGTGCCACCAGCAGAGATGAGGGGTCCTATGAAAAACTGTTTTTT.

The table lists this clonotype with many counts. This chain connects TRBV20-1 to TRBJ2-5; D remains ambiguous. This CDR3 is 12 amino acids long. Germline V gene sequence: CDR1 DFQATT, CDR2 SNEGSKA (reference sequence). Trimming stripped 6 bases from V and 1 base from J, with 9 bases between. CDR3 bases: TGCAGTGCCATTCCCCCCCAAGAGACCCAGTACTTC. Protein: CSAIPPQETQYF.

This clonotype was observed at least ten times. The V and J genes are TRBV5-1 and TRBJ2-2; D gene uncertain. From germline, CDR1 is SGHRS and CDR2 YFSETQ. V was cut by 5 bases and J by 6 bases, with 11 bases left in between. This CDR3 has 13 residues. The CDR3 protein is CASSPSLPGELFF. CDR3 sequence (DNA): TGCGCCAGCAGTCCCTCCCTCCCCGGGGAGCTGTTTTTT.

The table lists this clonotype with a few counts. J is TRBJ2-7 and V is TRBV7-8; TRBD2 agrees at 8 bases. The germline V gene has CDR1 SGHVS and CDR2 FQNEAQ. J gave up 3 bases and V 3 bases, and 4 bases lay outside the gene matches. The CDR3 runs 14 residues. The CDR3 DNA reads as TGTGCCAGCAGCTTTCGCGGGGGGCTCTACGAGCAGTACTTC. Amino acids: CASSFRGGLYEQYF.

The chain uses TRBV24-1 and TRBJ1-1; 7 bases match TRBD1. The CDR3 sequence is 16 residues long. V was pared by 7 bases and J by 2 bases, with 12 bases of the junction left unmatched. CDR1 and CDR2 from the germline V gene are KGHDR and SFDVKD. CDR3 residues: CATRSLGQDGNTEAFF. CDR3 DNA sequence: TGTGCCACCAGGTCCCTTGGACAGGACGGAAACACTGAAGCTTTCTTT.

The chain couples TRBV4-1 to TRBJ2-3; the D gene is possibly TRBD1 (6 bases). The length of the CDR3 is 18 residues. Germline assignment: CDR1 MGHRA and CDR2 YSYEKL. V was clipped by 4 bases and J by 3 bases, with 23 bases between them. CDR3 DNA: TGCGCCAGCAGCCTACCGGATCGTCCAGGGGCATCGACAGATACGCAGTATTTT. It yields the protein CASSLPDRPGASTDTQYF.

Ten or more counts support this clonotype. V and J are TRBV6-5 and TRBJ2-1; weak D call: TRBD1 (5 bases). The germline gives CDR1 MNHEY, CDR2 SVGAGI. The CDR3 consists of 16 residues. V gave up 2 bases and J gave up 3 bases, with 14 bases separating them. DNA of the CDR3: TGTGCCAGCAGTTACCGACCCCGGACATTCTACAATGAGCAGTTCTTC. The encoded protein is CASSYRPRTFYNEQFF.

This clonotype has only a few counts. The rearrangement joins TRBV29-1 to TRBJ1-2, with 9 bases fitting TRBD1. The CDR3 contains 16 residues. The germline V gene has CDR1 SQVTM and CDR2 ANQGSEA. The V and J ends lost 4 bases and 6 bases, in that order; junction bases with no gene match: 15. CDR3 in DNA: TGCAGCGTTGGGAAGACAGGGGGTGGGAGGATCGATGGCTACACCTTC. This sequence encodes CSVGKTGGGRIDGYTF. Based on the CDR3 plus reference TRBV29-1 and TRBJ1-2, the full variable domain is SAVISQKPSRDICQRGTSLTIQCQVDSQVTMMFWYRQQPGQSLTLIATANQGSEATYESGFVIDKFPISRPNLTFSTLTVSNMSPEDSSIYLCSVGKTGGGRIDGYTFGSGTRLTVV.

The V and J genes are TRBV7-2 and TRBJ2-1; 9 bases map to TRBD2. The CDR3 consists of 16 residues. V dropped 6 bases and J dropped 8; count of bases not matched to a gene: 14. In germline, CDR1 is SGHTA, CDR2 FQGNSA. The CDR3 DNA reads as TGTGCCAGCAGTTCGTACGGCGGGAGGGCCATCTATGAGCAGTTCTTC. It encodes CASSSYGGRAIYEQFF.

J is TRBJ2-7 and V is TRBV19; D call uncertain. Germline CDR1 and CDR2: LNHDA and SQIVND (reference sequence). The ends were cut back, 10 bases at V and 3 bases at J, with 19 bases in the middle. CDR3 length: 14 amino acids. CDR3 DNA: TGTGCCACCGCCCCCCAGGCAGGACGCTACGAGCAGTACTTC. Translation: CATAPQAGRYEQYF.

This clonotype turned up a few times. The chain is built from TRBV6-5 and TRBJ1-2; 8 bases map to TRBD1. The CDR3 has 16 residues. Germline lookup yields CDR1 MNHEY and CDR2 SVGAGI. Losses at the gene ends were 2 bases for V and 0 bases for J; bases not matched to a gene: 5. The CDR3 loop reads CASSYMDRAANYGYTF. The DNA of the CDR3 is TGTGCCAGCAGTTACATGGACAGGGCAGCTAACTATGGCTACACCTTC.

This clonotype was seen at least ten times. The V call is TRBV12-3 or TRBV12-4, the J call TRBJ2-2, with D possibly matching TRBD1 (5 bases). The V end was cut by 5 bases, the J end by 1 base, with 5 bases between. CDR3 length: 13 amino acids. The CDR3 loop reads CASSGQNTGELFF. CDR3 nucleotide sequence: TGTGCCAGCAGTGGACAGAACACCGGGGAGCTGTTTTTT.

This clonotype was counted between two and nine times. The J gene is TRBJ1-2, the V gene TRBV12-3 or TRBV12-4; unclear D gene. The CDR3 loop spans 12 amino acids. Trimming removed 6 bases from V and 8 bases from J, with 13 bases in between. CDR3 protein: CASRLPTRGYTF. The CDR3 DNA follows: TGTGCCAGCAGGCTCCCCACACGGGGCTACACCTTC.

The chain is built from TRBV27 and TRBJ2-7; 10 bases are a match to TRBD1. Germline trimming cut 9 bases from V and 2 bases from J; bases unmatched to any gene: 7. Germline CDR1 reads MNHEY; CDR2 reads SMNVEV (reference sequence). CDR3 length equals 14 residues. In DNA, the CDR3 is TGTGCCAGTGGACGAGGGACAGGGGCCTACGAGCAGTACTTC. Translation: CASGRGTGAYEQYF.

The rearrangement joins TRBV6-2 or TRBV6-3 to TRBJ2-7, with no clear D. Trimming removed 4 bases at V and 2 bases at J, with 15 bases between. This CDR3 is 15 amino acids long. Per the germline V gene, CDR1 is MNHEY and CDR2 is SVGEGT. CDR3 amino acids: CASSFFRTAAYEQYF. The CDR3 nucleotides read TGTGCCAGCAGTTTTTTCCGGACCGCCGCCTACGAGCAGTACTTC.